This T cell receptor (beta chain) was retrieved from a study of blood T cell repertoires in COVID-19. Here immunoSEQ multiplex PCR was the method, and the copy in TCRdb shows in-frame clones only, minus some. Among just over 300,000 clones listed, about nine tenths were seen once. V was pared by 1 base and J by 1 base, with 3 bases of the junction left unmatched. The germline gives CDR1 MGHDK, CDR2 SYGVNS. This CDR3 is built from 15 residues. J is TRBJ2-7 and V is TRBV25-1, with 8 nucleotides matching TRBD1. The sample consisted of peripheral blood. The receptor comes from a man between 18 and 35 years old with active or convalescent COVID-19. DNA for the CDR3: TGTGCCAGCAGTGAATTCAGGGGGCAATCCTACGAGCAGTACTTC. Encoded protein: CASSEFRGQSYEQYF.